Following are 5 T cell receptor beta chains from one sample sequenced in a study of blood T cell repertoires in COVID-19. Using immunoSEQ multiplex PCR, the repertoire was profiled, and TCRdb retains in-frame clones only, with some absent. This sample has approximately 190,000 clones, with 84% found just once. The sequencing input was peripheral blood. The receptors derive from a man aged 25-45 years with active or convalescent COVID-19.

The CDR3 protein is CASSRQGLNTEAFF. CDR3 nucleotides: TGTGCCAGCAGTAGACAGGGGCTGAACACTGAAGCTTTCTTT. The rearrangement links TRBV28 to TRBJ1-1, with 8 nucleotides matching TRBD1. There are 14 residues in the CDR3. V gave up 5 bases and J gave up 0 bases; unmatched junction bases: 2. Germline V gene data show CDR1 as MDHEN and CDR2 as SYDVKM.

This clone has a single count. CDR3 nucleotide sequence: TGTGCCAGCAGTCCCGCGTCCTGGCCCCAGCATTTT. This translates into CASSPASWPQHF. The chain employs TRBV2 and TRBJ1-5, with D hard to call. The CDR3 spans 12 residues. V was trimmed by 5 bases and J by 9 bases, leaving 11 bases between them. Germline V lookup: CDR1 SNHLY, CDR2 FYNNEI.

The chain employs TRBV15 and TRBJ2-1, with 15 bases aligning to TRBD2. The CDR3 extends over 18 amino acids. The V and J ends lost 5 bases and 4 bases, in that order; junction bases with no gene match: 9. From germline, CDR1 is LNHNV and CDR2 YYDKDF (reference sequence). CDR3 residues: CATSGGTSGRQTYNEQFF. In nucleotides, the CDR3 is TGTGCCACCAGCGGGGGGACTAGCGGGAGGCAAACGTACAATGAGCAGTTCTTC.

The CDR3 is CASSEGTVYEKLFF. In DNA, the CDR3 is TGCGCCAGCAGCGAGGGCACTGTTTATGAAAAACTGTTTTTT. This chain joins TRBV5-1 and TRBJ1-4, with D hard to call. Germline CDR1 SGHRS, CDR2 YFSETQ. The CDR3 is made up of 14 amino acids. The V end lost 4 bases, the J end lost 6 bases, and 13 bases lay between the germline ends.

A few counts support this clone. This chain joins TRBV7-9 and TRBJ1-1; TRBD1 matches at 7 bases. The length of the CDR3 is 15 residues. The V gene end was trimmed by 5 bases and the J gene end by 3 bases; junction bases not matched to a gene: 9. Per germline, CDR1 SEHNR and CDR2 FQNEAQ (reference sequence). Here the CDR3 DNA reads TGTGCCAGCAGCGATTCAAGGGGGCAGGACACTGAAGCTTTCTTT. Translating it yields CASSDSRGQDTEAFF.